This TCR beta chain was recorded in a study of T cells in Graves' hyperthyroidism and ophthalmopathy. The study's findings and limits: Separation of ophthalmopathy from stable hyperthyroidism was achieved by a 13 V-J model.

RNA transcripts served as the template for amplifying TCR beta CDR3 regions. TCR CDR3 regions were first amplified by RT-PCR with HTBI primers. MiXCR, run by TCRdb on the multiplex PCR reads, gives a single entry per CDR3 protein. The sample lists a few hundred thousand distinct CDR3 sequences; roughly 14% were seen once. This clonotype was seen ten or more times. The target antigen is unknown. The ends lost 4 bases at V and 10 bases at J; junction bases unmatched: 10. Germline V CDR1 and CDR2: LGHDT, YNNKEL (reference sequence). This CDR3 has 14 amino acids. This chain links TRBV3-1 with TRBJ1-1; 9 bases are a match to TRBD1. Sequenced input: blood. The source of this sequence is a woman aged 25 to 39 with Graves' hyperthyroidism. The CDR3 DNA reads TGTGCCAGCAGCCCCACAGGGGGCGCGGATCGAGCTTTCTTT. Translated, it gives CASSPTGGADRAFF.